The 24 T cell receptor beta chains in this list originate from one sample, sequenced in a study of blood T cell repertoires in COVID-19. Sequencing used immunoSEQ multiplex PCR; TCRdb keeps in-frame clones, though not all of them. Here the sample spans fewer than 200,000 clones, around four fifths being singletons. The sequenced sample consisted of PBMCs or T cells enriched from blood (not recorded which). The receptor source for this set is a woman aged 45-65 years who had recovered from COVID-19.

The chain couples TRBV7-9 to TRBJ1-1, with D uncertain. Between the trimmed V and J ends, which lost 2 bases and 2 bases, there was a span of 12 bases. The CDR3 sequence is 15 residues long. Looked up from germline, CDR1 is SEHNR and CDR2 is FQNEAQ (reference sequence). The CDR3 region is CASSLFSSPNTEAFF. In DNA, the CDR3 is TGTGCCAGCAGCTTATTTTCTTCCCCTAACACTGAAGCTTTCTTT.

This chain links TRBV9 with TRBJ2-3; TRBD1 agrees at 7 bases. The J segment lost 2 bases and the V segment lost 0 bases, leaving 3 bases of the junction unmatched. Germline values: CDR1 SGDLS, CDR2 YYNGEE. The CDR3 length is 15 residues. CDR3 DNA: TGTGCCAGCAGCGTAGGACAGGGCCCCACAGATACGCAGTATTTT. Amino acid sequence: CASSVGQGPTDTQYF.

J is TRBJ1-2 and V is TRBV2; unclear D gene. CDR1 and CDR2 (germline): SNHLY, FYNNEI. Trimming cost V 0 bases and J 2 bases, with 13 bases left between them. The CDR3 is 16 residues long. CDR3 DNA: TGTGCCAGCAGTGAAGCGCGAACCGTCACGAACTATGGCTACACCTTC. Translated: CASSEARTVTNYGYTF.

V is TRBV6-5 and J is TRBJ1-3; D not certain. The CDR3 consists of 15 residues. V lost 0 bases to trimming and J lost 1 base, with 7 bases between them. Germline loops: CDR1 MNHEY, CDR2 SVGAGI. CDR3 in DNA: TGTGCCAGCAGTTACTCGCGATGGTCTGGAAACACCATATATTTT. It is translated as CASSYSRWSGNTIYF.

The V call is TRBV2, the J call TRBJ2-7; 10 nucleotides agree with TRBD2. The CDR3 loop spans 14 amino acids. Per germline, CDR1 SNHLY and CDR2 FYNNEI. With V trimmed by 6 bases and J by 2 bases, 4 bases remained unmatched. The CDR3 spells CASSGLAATYEQYV. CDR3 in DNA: TGTGCCAGCAGCGGACTAGCGGCGACCTACGAGCAGTACGTC.

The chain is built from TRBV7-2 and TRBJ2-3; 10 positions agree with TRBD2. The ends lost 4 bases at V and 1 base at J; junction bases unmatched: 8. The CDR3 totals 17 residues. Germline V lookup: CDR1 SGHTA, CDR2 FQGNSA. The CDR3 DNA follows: TGTGCCAGCAGCTCAGCTAGCGGGAGCTTAGGCACAGATACGCAGTATTTT. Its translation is CASSSASGSLGTDTQYF. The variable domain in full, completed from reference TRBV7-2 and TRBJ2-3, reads GAGVSQSPSNKVTEKGKDVELRCDPISGHTALYWYRQSLGQGLEFLIYFQGNSAPDKSGLPSDRFSAERTGGSVSTLTIQRTQQEDSAVYLCASSSASGSLGTDTQYFGPGTRLTVL.

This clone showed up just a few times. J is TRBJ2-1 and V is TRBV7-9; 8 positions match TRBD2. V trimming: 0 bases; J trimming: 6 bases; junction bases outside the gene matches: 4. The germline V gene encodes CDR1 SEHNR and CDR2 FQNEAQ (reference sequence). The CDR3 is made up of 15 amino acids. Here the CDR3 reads CASSLASGTLNEQFF. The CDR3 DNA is TGTGCCAGCAGCTTAGCTAGCGGGACTCTCAATGAGCAGTTCTTC.

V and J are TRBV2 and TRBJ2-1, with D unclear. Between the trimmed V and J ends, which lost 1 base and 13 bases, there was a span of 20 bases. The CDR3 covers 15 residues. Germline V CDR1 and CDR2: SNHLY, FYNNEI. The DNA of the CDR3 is TGTGCCAGCAGTGAAGAGACTCGCGTAGTCACATGTCAGTTCTTC. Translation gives CASSEETRVVTCQFF.

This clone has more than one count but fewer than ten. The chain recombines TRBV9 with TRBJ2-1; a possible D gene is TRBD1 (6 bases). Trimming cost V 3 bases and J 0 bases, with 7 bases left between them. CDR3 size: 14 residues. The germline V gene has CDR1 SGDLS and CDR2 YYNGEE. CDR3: CASSGGLSYNEQFF. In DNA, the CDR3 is TGTGCCAGCAGCGGGGGGCTCTCCTACAATGAGCAGTTCTTC.

CDR3 DNA: TGTGCCAGCGGGCAATGGGGAAACAGGTGGGGCTACACCTTC. Its protein product is CASGQWGNRWGYTF. The chain couples TRBV7-2 to TRBJ1-2; TRBD1 might be the D (5 bases). V was cut by 8 bases and J by 8 bases, with 21 bases left in between. The CDR3 has 14 residues. CDR1 is SGHTA and CDR2 is FQGNSA in the germline V gene. Using reference TRBV7-2 and TRBJ1-2 for the parts outside the CDR3, the full variable domain is GAGVSQSPSNKVTEKGKDVELRCDPISGHTALYWYRQSLGQGLEFLIYFQGNSAPDKSGLPSDRFSAERTGGSVSTLTIQRTQQEDSAVYLCASGQWGNRWGYTFGSGTRLTVV.

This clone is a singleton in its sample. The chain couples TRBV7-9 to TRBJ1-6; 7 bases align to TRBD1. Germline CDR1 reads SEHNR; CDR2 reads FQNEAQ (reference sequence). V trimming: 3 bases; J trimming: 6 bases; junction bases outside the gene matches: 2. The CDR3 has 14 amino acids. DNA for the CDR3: TGTGCCAGCAGCTTGGGACAGCTTAATTCACCCCTCCACTTT. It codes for CASSLGQLNSPLHF.

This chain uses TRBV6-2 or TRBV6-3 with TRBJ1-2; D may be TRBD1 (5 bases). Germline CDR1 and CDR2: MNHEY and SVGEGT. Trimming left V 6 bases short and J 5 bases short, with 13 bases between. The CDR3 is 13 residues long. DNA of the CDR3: TGTGCCAGCAGCCTGCAGACAGCGTATGGCTACACCTTC. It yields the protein CASSLQTAYGYTF.

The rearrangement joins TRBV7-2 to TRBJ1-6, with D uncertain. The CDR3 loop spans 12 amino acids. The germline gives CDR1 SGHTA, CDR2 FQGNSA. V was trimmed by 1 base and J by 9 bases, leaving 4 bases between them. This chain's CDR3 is CASSLVISPLHF. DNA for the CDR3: TGTGCCAGCAGCTTAGTTATTTCACCCCTCCACTTT.

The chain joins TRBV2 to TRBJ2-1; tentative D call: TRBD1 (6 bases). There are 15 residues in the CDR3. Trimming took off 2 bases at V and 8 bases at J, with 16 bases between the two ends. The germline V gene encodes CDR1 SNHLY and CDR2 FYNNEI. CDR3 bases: TGTGCCAGCAGTGAATCGAGGACAGCCAACTATGAGCAGTTCTTC. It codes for CASSESRTANYEQFF.

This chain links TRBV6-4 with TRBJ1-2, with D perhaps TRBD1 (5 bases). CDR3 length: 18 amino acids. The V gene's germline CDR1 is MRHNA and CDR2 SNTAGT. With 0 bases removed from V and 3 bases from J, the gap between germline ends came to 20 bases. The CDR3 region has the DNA TGTGCCAGCAGTGACTCAGGGGTGGCGACTCGTCAGTACTATGGCTACACCTTC. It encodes CASSDSGVATRQYYGYTF.

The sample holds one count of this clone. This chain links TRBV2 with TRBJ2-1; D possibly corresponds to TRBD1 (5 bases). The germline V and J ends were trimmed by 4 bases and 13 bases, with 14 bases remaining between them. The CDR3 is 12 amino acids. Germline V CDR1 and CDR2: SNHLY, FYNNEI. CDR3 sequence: CASSGDSSYQFF. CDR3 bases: TGTGCCAGCAGTGGCGACAGTTCTTATCAGTTCTTC.

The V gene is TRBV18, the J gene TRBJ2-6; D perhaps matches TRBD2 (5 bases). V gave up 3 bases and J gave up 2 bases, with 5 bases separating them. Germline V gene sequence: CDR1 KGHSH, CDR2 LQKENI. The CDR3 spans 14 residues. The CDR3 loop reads CASSPRAGANVLTF. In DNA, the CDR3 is TGTGCCAGCTCACCGAGGGCTGGGGCCAACGTCCTGACTTTC. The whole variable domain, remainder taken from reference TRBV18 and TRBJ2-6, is NAGVMQNPRHLVRRRGQEARLRCSPMKGHSHVYWYRQLPEEGLKFMVYLQKENIIDESGMPKERFSAEFPKEGPSILRIQQVVRGDSAAYFCASSPRAGANVLTFGAGSRLTVL.

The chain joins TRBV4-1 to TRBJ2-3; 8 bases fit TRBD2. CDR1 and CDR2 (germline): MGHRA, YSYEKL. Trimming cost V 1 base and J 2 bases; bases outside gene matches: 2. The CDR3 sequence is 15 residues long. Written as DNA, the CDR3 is TGCGCCAGCAGCCAAGTCGGGGGGGACACAGATACGCAGTATTTT. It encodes CASSQVGGDTDTQYF.

As DNA, the CDR3 is TGTGCCAGCTCACCAGTTTCCGTCCCGGAGACCCAGTACTTC. Translated, it gives CASSPVSVPETQYF. The chain combines TRBV18 with TRBJ2-5; D remains unclear. CDR1 and CDR2 (germline): KGHSH, LQKENI. V lost 2 bases and J lost 5, with 12 bases in between. The CDR3 has 14 residues.

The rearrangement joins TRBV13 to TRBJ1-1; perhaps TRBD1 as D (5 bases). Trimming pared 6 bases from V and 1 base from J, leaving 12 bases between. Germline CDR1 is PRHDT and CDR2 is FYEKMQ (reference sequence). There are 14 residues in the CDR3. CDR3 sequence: CASSHGTANTEAFF. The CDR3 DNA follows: TGTGCCAGCAGTCACGGGACTGCGAACACTGAAGCTTTCTTT.

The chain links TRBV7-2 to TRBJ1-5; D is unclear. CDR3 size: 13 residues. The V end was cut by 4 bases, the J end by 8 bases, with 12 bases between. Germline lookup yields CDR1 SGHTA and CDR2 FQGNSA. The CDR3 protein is CASSSAGYEPQHF. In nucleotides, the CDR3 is TGTGCCAGCAGCTCGGCAGGTTATGAGCCCCAGCATTTT.

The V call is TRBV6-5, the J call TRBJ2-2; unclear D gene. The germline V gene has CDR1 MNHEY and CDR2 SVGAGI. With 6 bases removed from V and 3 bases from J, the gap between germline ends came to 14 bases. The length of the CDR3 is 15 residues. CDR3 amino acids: CASRVPFRDTGELFF. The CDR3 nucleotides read TGTGCCAGCAGGGTACCCTTTCGGGACACCGGGGAGCTGTTTTTT.

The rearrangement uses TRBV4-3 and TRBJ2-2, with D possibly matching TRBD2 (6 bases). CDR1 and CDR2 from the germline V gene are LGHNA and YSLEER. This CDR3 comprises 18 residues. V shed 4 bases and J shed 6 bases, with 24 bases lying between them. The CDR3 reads CASSRLPAGGSQPGELFF. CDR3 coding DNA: TGCGCCAGCAGCCGTCTTCCAGCTGGGGGGTCCCAACCCGGGGAGCTGTTTTTT.

CDR3 protein: CASSVGVAGETQYF. The CDR3 nucleotides read TGTGCCAGCAGCGTAGGGGTAGCGGGGGAGACCCAGTACTTC. The gene calls are TRBV9 and TRBJ2-5; TRBD2 matches at 8 bases. The CDR3 runs to 14 residues. V was pared by 0 bases and J by 5 bases, with 3 bases of the junction left unmatched. Per germline, CDR1 SGDLS and CDR2 YYNGEE.